This record looks at one TCR beta chain sequence and its context. Original methodology: Counts of nucleated cells, estimated from reference gene primer amplification, were obtained. The assay was immunoSEQ multiplex PCR, and TCRdb's table has in-frame clones only and misses some. That table is the source of V, J and clone size, and D and trimming were worked out from the DNA. The top ten clones hold 7% to 7.5% of a sample with about 360,000 clones, around 88% of them seen once. These data come from a study of blood T cell repertoires in COVID-19. For the study at large: The study drew acute and convalescent COVID-19 samples from the United States, Italy and Spain. The analysed material was cDNA or gDNA that came from T cells, B-cell-depleted T cells, or PBMCs.

During active infection, Seattle patients enrolled and were then monitored through disease. The V gene end was trimmed by 4 bases and the J gene end by 7 bases; junction bases not matched to a gene: 11. This CDR3 is built from 16 residues. The germline gives CDR1 MGHRA, CDR2 YSYEKL. Sample: peripheral blood. The chain is built from TRBV4-1 and TRBJ1-2, with 11 nucleotides matching TRBD1. This sequence originates from a woman aged 55-70 years with COVID-19, enrolled during active disease. In nucleotides, the CDR3 is TGCGCCAGCAGCCCCGTGCATTCTGGACAGGGGGCTGGCTACACCTTC. As protein: CASSPVHSGQGAGYTF.